The entry below gives a single T cell receptor beta chain sequence along with its context. No antigen is known for it. Base quality data are lacking; no much larger clone is found one base away. Receptor amplification or capture employed the immunoSEQ multiplex PCR assay. For the multiplex PCR, a mixture combining 60 forward primers for TCR Vbeta segments and 13 reverse primers for TCR Jbeta segments was used. The CDR3 region of rearranged TCR beta genes was amplified from genomic DNA by a multiplex PCR assay. The amplified TCR beta libraries were sequenced on the Illumina HiSeq System as 87-base-pair reads. In the authors' own workflow: A later analysis tallied 75 million to 95 million unique TCR beta chains across the roughly 610 repertoires, and about 12 million of those chains were shared by two or more donors. Raw reads were error-corrected and collapsed into unique sequences with a nearest-neighbor algorithm that merged closely related sequences to remove PCR and sequencing errors. CDR3 sequences were aligned to IMGT reference sequences to assign V, D and J gene segments. For a sequence to be retained, a match of at least six nucleotides to both a V gene segment and a J gene segment was required. A rearrangement counted as productive if the CDR3 had no stop codons and remained in frame with V and J, and every other rearrangement counted as non-productive. CDR3 was defined by IMGT convention, running from the second conserved V-encoded cysteine to the conserved J-encoded phenylalanine. The earlier analysis of about 560 of the donors excluded any sequence lacking an unambiguous match to a single V gene segment. In an earlier analysis of several hundred of the donors, V segments were called functional above 56.7% productive rearrangements and were called segregating when the between-donor standard deviation exceeded 5%. A statistical classification framework was developed to diagnose cytomegalovirus status using the catalog of TCR beta chain sequences. V and J gene assignment, in a later analysis, came from comparing TCR nucleotide sequences with IMGT/GENE-DB human TR gene sequences. In a later analysis, CDR3 sequences and most-parsimonious VDJ recombination scenarios were assigned using the TCRdist pipeline. In a later analysis, every TCR beta chain was defined by the combination of its CDR3 amino acid sequence and its V-gene family, and reads without a unique V-gene family were dropped. A later analysis removed 550 to 700 highly shared, low-generation-probability nucleotide sequences to deal with suspected cross-contamination and a sequencing artifact. For each public chain, a later analysis derived a clonal expansion index from normalized ranks of inferred template counts within each repertoire. In a later analysis, generation probabilities were computed using a VDJ recombination model fitted to out-of-frame rearrangements, and the results were checked against IGoR. A later analysis scored TCR-TCR, TCR-HLA and TCR-CMV co-occurrence with hypergeometric tests, applying a repertoire-size bias correction to TCR pairs. False discovery rates were estimated in a later analysis by permuting HLA or CMV assignments 20 times. In a later analysis, co-occurring TCRs were grouped using DBSCAN, with TCRdist sequence similarity added in when clustering inside HLA-allele-positive subsets. Repertoires with fewer than 30,000 or more than 120,000 public chains were left out of co-occurrence clustering, as were several repertoires with anomalous nucleotide sharing. TCRdb mirrors the immuneACCESS table, restricted to in-frame sequences. Some clones are absent from its copies; in checked studies, under half trace to an unresolved V gene, and the reason for the others is unknown. V and J calls and clone size are given by that table; D and trimming were obtained from the DNA. This sample gives around 130,000 clones in total; 8.5% to 9% of them show up just once. The top ten clonotypes cover 5.5% to 7.5% of the sample.

This sample stems from a study of cytomegalovirus exposure and HLA in healthy donors (dated by TCRdb to 2015 to 2018). In terms of the full investigation: In an earlier analysis of 587 of the donors, 276 Gb of sequence data and some 100 million unique TCR beta sequences from 180 million or so T cells were reported. About 300 gigabases of sequencing data and approximately 84 million unique TCR sequences were included in an early release covering roughly 700 HLA-typed donors. Of the roughly 400 genotyped donors, about 84% fell in the genetic ancestry cluster associated with self-reported Caucasian donors. The aim of the study was to test whether cataloging public T cell receptors could identify signatures of past pathogen exposure. The T cell repertoires of about 700 subjects were profiled by immunosequencing and related to cytomegalovirus serostatus. A separate validation cohort of over a hundred different subjects was used in addition to the roughly 640-subject first cohort. To predict cytomegalovirus infection status, the study combined high-throughput TCR immunosequencing, statistical association of individual TCRs with disease status, and machine learning. A later analysis re-examined previously published TCR beta repertoires from more than 550 donors and added high-resolution HLA genotyping to investigate patterns of TCR occurrence. Rather than using new phenotypic data, the later analysis identified candidate immune exposures from TCR beta sequences and from how often those sequences occurred across donors. In an earlier analysis of roughly 600 of the donors, high-throughput TCR beta sequencing was used to judge whether each TCR beta V gene segment behaved as functional or pseudogenic. Alongside the repertoire data, information on donor age, sex, ethnicity and CMV serostatus was compiled. A later genetic analysis used genome-wide SNP genotypes for about 60% of the roughly 670 donors, treating that subset as a discovery cohort. All discovery cohort repertoires had been generated using a single sequencing platform. Both class I and class II loci were covered by HLA typing, at four-digit resolution. The number of typed donors differed by locus: roughly 620-640 for A, B, C, DRB1 and DQB1; 522 for DQA1; fewer than 610 for DPA1; and about 470 for DPB1. About five DR-DQ haplotypes were treated as single units for association and clustering because of strong linkage in the cohort. Among several hundred genotyped donors of the cohort, an average of about 240,000 unique TCR beta nucleotide sequences was sequenced per donor, of which 15% to 20% were non-productive. Broad study findings and their caveats: In a later genetic analysis, a missense DCLRE1C variant was associated with V-gene and J-gene trimming of TCR beta chains, and the association was replicated in an independent cohort. Compared with the roughly 720-donor mean, donors in an Asian-associated ancestry cluster had fewer N-insertions in productive TCRs, according to a later genetic analysis. In both the original and validation cohorts, the classifier was reported to diagnose cytomegalovirus status with high specificity and sensitivity. In a later analysis, TCR association rates were found to vary across HLA loci, with the most associated TCRs seen for DRB1 alleles and the fewest for HLA-C alleles. HLA typing was unavailable for some donors at each locus, so association tests used only the typed subset. The authors suggested that the approach could potentially be extended to other disease states and immunological phenotypes. In an earlier analysis of fewer than 750 of the donors, most TCR beta V segments were observed in productive rearrangements about 87% or about 30% of the time, broadly matching IMGT annotations. Only TCR beta chains were sequenced in this cohort, and the absence of alpha or paired-chain data limited detectable features. Sequencing depth was assumed to be roughly uniform across donors in the presence/absence analyses, though that assumption may not hold. Because counts were too low, about 15 rarely observed V segments, including chromosome 9 orphons, were left out of the earlier analysis of 587 of the donors. A later analysis reported that several top co-occurrence clusters appeared linked to parvovirus B19, influenza, CMV and Epstein-Barr virus. In a later analysis, some 18,000 TCR beta sequences were associated with specific HLA alleles at a false discovery rate of 0.05. For the cohort, immune exposure information was limited to CMV serostatus. In the study, around 150 TCR beta chains were listed as associated with cytomegalovirus. Compared with equally common non-associated chains, HLA-associated TCR beta chains in a later analysis were more clonally expanded and had lower generation probabilities. Some IMGT-functional V segments, including TRBV6-2 and TRBV6-3, could not be distinguished by the 87-base-pair reads and were therefore excluded. Most TCR sequences were observed very rarely across donors, whereas some public TCRs were present in many individuals. Most CMV-associated TCR beta chains appeared to be HLA-restricted in a later analysis, and the HLA associations seemed to be driven largely by CMV exposure. When HLA alleles, especially DR and DQ, strongly co-occurred, attributing TCR associations to individual alleles was difficult. Correlated functional status among segregating V segments might be attributable to linkage disequilibrium, but an unknown experimental factor could not be ruled out. In vitro tests confirmed that a few of the cytomegalovirus-associated TCR beta chains recognize cytomegalovirus antigens. A cluster of highly shared sequence variants was judged likely to be a technical artifact of the sequencing pipeline. A further reported finding was that TCR beta sequences accurately predicted the HLA-A and HLA-B alleles for most subjects in the first cohort.

The CDR3 contains 13 residues, cysteine and phenylalanine counted. CDR3 DNA only is kept here, 39 bases in frame from base 1. The CDR1 and CDR2 encoded by the germline V gene are MNHEY and SVGAGI. Relative to germline, V is missing 8 bases and J is missing 3 bases, with 6 bases of the junction outside any gene match. In total, 500 to 700 healthy bone marrow donors made up the cohort. All cohort members were sampled while nominally healthy, although unrecorded immune exposures were likely present. The donor was CMV seropositive and belonged to the group of 250 to 300 seropositive cohort members. A peripheral blood sample was provided by each donor, and peripheral blood mononuclear cells were used for TCR beta sequencing. The Qiagen DNeasy Blood Extraction Kit was used to extract genomic DNA from the blood cell samples.

The origin of this receptor is a woman in her 40s in good health and CMV-seropositive. Rearrangement joined TRBV6-5 to TRBJ1-2; 7 bases in between match TRBD1. Sequencing input: PBMCs. The base sequence is TGTGCCAGCCACCGGGACAGAGACTATGGCTACACCTTC. The translation is CASHRDRDYGYTF.